This T cell receptor (beta chain) is drawn from a study of immune heterogeneity within non-small cell lung tumors. Template material for each sample was about 0.55 ug of bulk tumor genomic DNA. Surgeons took several biopsies per primary tumor, spaced far apart, during surgery. Enrolled patients presented with newly diagnosed, previously untreated non-small cell lung cancer and underwent curative surgery. Everyone who gave samples had just been diagnosed with non-small cell lung cancer and was having surgery with curative intent. Study results and caveats: Dominant CDR3 beta clonotypes repeated across a patient's tumor loci, while different loci held unique high-frequency clones. Local T-cell clonality and local tumor mutational burden correlated moderately but significantly (R about 0.31).

In the case of this clonotype: No antigen is known for it.

The CDR3 has 16 residues. V gave up 6 bases and J gave up 6 bases, with 20 bases separating them. The TCR beta CDR3 region underwent multiplex PCR amplification with 32 V and 13 J primers. From the multiplex PCR reads, TCRdb called clonotypes with MiXCR, one entry per CDR3 protein. The sample holds around 19,000 distinct CDR3 sequences, under 30% seen once. This receptor was obtained from a man aged 40-50 years with non-small cell lung cancer. The sample was lung tumor tissue. The genes are TRBV12-3 or TRBV12-4 and TRBJ2-2; D is unresolved. The CDR3 sequence: CASRPSRCTSAGELFF. CDR3 nucleotides: TGTGCCAGCAGACCGTCCCGATGCACAAGCGCCGGGGAGCTGTTTTTT.